What follows are 29 T cell receptor beta chains derived from one specimen sequenced in a study of T cell clones after liver transplantation. TCRdb's copy holds only in-frame clones and misses some; the assay was immunoSEQ multiplex PCR. This table holds about 45,000 clones, 86% found once. The sequenced sample was CD4+ T cells from blood, obtained 24 months after liver transplant. The source is a human patient who received a liver transplant. Some T cells may arise from the graft donor.

The chain is built from TRBV9 and TRBJ2-3; 9 bases fit TRBD2. The CDR3 covers 15 residues. V trimming: 2 bases; J trimming: 5 bases; junction bases outside the gene matches: 6. In germline, CDR1 is SGDLS, CDR2 YYNGEE. This CDR3 reads CASSVTSGGIDTQYF. For the CDR3, the DNA is TGTGCCAGCAGCGTGACCAGCGGGGGGATAGATACGCAGTATTTT.

The chain is built from TRBV6-6 and TRBJ1-4; D might be TRBD1 (6 bases). This CDR3 spans 14 amino acids. The germline V and J ends were trimmed by 6 bases and 2 bases, with 10 bases remaining between them. CDR1 and CDR2 from the germline V gene are MNHNY and SVGAGI (reference sequence). Written as DNA, the CDR3 is TGTGCCAGCAGGGGAGGGGGTACTAATGAAAAACTGTTTTTT. It specifies CASRGGGTNEKLFF.

This rearrangement joins TRBV19 to TRBJ2-3; TRBD2 might be the D (5 bases). CDR1 is LNHDA and CDR2 is SQIVND in the germline V gene (reference sequence). V was trimmed by 3 bases and J by 0 bases, leaving 10 bases between them. The CDR3 is made up of 15 amino acids. CDR3 residues: CASSIGGSSTDTQYF. The CDR3, as DNA: TGTGCCAGTAGTATCGGCGGGTCAAGCACAGATACGCAGTATTTT.

V usage is TRBV7-3 and J usage is TRBJ2-3, with D unresolved. Germline V gives CDR1 SGHTA, CDR2 FQGTGA. This CDR3 has 15 residues. The germline V and J ends were trimmed by 5 bases and 5 bases, with 17 bases remaining between them. As DNA, the CDR3 is TGTGCCAGCAGCGCCCGACACGGGCCGAAAGATACGCAGTATTTT. Residues: CASSARHGPKDTQYF.

This chain links TRBV30 with TRBJ1-3; D gene ambiguous. This CDR3 region has 13 residues. Germline V lookup: CDR1 GTSNPN, CDR2 SVGIG (reference sequence). V lost 4 bases to trimming and J lost 4 bases, with 11 bases between them. The CDR3 is CAWTSSAGNTIYF. Written as DNA, the CDR3 is TGTGCCTGGACCTCCTCAGCCGGAAACACCATATATTTT.

The chain links TRBV5-5 to TRBJ1-3; the D gene is possibly TRBD1 (5 bases). V was shortened by 3 bases and J by 0 bases, with 13 bases between the two germline ends. This CDR3 contains 16 residues. Per the germline V gene, CDR1 is SGHKS and CDR2 is YYEKEE (reference sequence). CDR3 nucleotides: TGTGCCAGCAGCTCCGCTCCAGGGTCCTCTGGAAACACCATATATTTT. Its translation is CASSSAPGSSGNTIYF.

The chain is built from TRBV5-1 and TRBJ2-7; 11 bases align to TRBD2. The V gene's germline CDR1 is SGHRS and CDR2 YFSETQ. The CDR3 totals 14 residues. Unmatched junction bases numbered 7, after V lost 7 bases and J lost 4 bases. CDR3 DNA: TGCGCCAGCGGAGAACTAGCGGGAGCTTACGAGCAGTACTTC. Protein sequence: CASGELAGAYEQYF.

V and J are TRBV4-2 and TRBJ2-5; a possible D gene is TRBD1 (6 bases). Between the trimmed V and J ends, which lost 0 bases and 2 bases, there was a span of 16 bases. Looked up from germline, CDR1 is LGHNA and CDR2 is YNFKEQ. The CDR3 has 17 amino acids. In nucleotides, the CDR3 is TGTGCCAGCAGCCAAGATTCACGAGGGGGAGCTCAAGAGACCCAGTACTTC. It yields the protein CASSQDSRGGAQETQYF.

This chain connects TRBV19 to TRBJ2-5; TRBD1 matches at 9 bases. Germline V CDR1 and CDR2: LNHDA, SQIVND (reference sequence). V lost 3 bases to trimming and J lost 4 bases; unmatched junction nucleotides: 9. The CDR3 runs to 16 residues. In DNA form, the CDR3 reads TGTGCCAGTAGTATCTATTTAGGACAGGGGAGAGAGACCCAGTACTTC. It codes for CASSIYLGQGRETQYF. Complete variable domain (other parts from reference TRBV19 and TRBJ2-5): DGGITQSPKYLFRKEGQNVTLSCEQNLNHDAMYWYRQDPGQGLRLIYYSQIVNDFQKGDIAEGYSVSREKKESFPLTVTSAQKNPTAFYLCASSIYLGQGRETQYFGPGTRLLVL.

CDR3 in DNA: TGTGCCAGCGCCTCCTGGGGACTCACAGATACGCAGTATTTT. Translating gives CASASWGLTDTQYF. The chain uses TRBV5-6 and TRBJ2-3, with D tentatively TRBD2 (6 bases). V lost 7 bases to trimming and J lost 2 bases, with 14 bases between them. Per germline, CDR1 SGHDT and CDR2 YYEEEE. The CDR3 is made up of 14 amino acids.

V usage is TRBV5-3 and J usage is TRBJ1-3; weak D call: TRBD1 (5 bases). TRBV5-3 is classed as an ORF, of uncertain function. V lost 2 bases and J 8 bases, leaving 20 bases between the germline ends. This CDR3 has 16 amino acids. This chain's CDR3 is CARSLAGKAVWDTIYF. The CDR3 DNA is TGTGCCAGAAGCTTAGCAGGGAAAGCGGTGTGGGACACCATATATTTT.

The rearrangement joins TRBV11-3 to TRBJ2-7; 16 bases map to TRBD2. The CDR3 is 15 amino acids. Germline-derived CDR1 and CDR2 are SGHNT and YENEEA. The ends lost 4 bases at V and 7 bases at J; junction bases unmatched: 4. The CDR3, as DNA: TGTGCCAGCAGCTCCGGGACTAGCGGGGGGGGAGAGCAGTACTTC. It translates to CASSSGTSGGGEQYF.

This chain connects TRBV5-4 to TRBJ2-1, with D tentatively TRBD2 (6 bases). From germline, CDR1 is SGHNT and CDR2 YYREEE (reference sequence). The CDR3 is made up of 15 amino acids. Trimming removed 3 bases at V and 9 bases at J, with 19 bases between. This CDR3 reads CASSSPGRVGAEQFF. In nucleotides, the CDR3 is TGTGCCAGCAGCTCGCCCGGGAGAGTCGGAGCTGAGCAGTTCTTC.

The rearrangement links TRBV4-1 to TRBJ2-7, with TRBD2 matching over 16 bases. With V trimmed by 1 base and J by 1 base, 10 bases remained unmatched. Per the germline V gene, CDR1 is MGHRA and CDR2 is YSYEKL. The CDR3 spans 20 residues. CDR3 bases: TGCGCCAGCAGCCAAGGCGCGGTCGCGGGACTAGCGGGAGGGTCCTACGAGCAGTACTTC. Amino acid sequence: CASSQGAVAGLAGGSYEQYF.

The V call is TRBV19, the J call TRBJ2-2; 8 bases fit TRBD1. Per germline, CDR1 LNHDA and CDR2 SQIVND (reference sequence). The CDR3 contains 15 residues. V shed 10 bases and J 2 bases; nucleotides not matched to a gene: 9. For the CDR3, the DNA is TGTGCCACCACCCCGGGACAGGTTAACACCGGGGAGCTGTTTTTT. It is translated as CATTPGQVNTGELFF.

The chain uses TRBV7-7 and TRBJ2-5, with D hard to call. The V end lost 0 bases, the J end lost 4 bases, and 3 bases lay between the germline ends. The germline V gene encodes CDR1 SSHAT and CDR2 FNYEAQ (reference sequence). This CDR3 has 12 amino acids. CDR3 in DNA: TGTGCCAGCAGCTTAGCGGGAGAGACCCAGTACTTC. Its protein product is CASSLAGETQYF.

The chain uses TRBV13 and TRBJ2-7; 12 bases align to TRBD2. Germline V gene sequence: CDR1 PRHDT, CDR2 FYEKMQ (reference sequence). V shed 4 bases, J shed 5 bases, and the junction held 9 bases outside the gene matches. This CDR3 spans 16 amino acids. CDR3 residues: CASSSGLAGIKDEQYF. The CDR3 nucleotides read TGTGCCAGCAGCTCAGGACTAGCGGGGATAAAGGACGAGCAGTACTTC.

The gene calls are TRBV11-3 and TRBJ2-2; D unclear. V was trimmed by 0 bases and J by 5 bases, leaving 4 bases between them. This CDR3 spans 13 amino acids. Germline V gene data show CDR1 as SGHNT and CDR2 as YENEEA. As DNA, the CDR3 is TGTGCCAGCAGCTTAGATCATACCGGGGAGCTGTTTTTT. This encodes CASSLDHTGELFF.

The rearrangement links TRBV2 to TRBJ1-1, with D perhaps TRBD1 (5 bases). The V end lost 3 bases, the J end lost 13 bases, and 21 bases lay between the germline ends. The CDR3 covers 14 residues. Germline V gene lookup returns CDR1 SNHLY and CDR2 FYNNEI. The CDR3 spells CASSEPARGPRGFF. The DNA of the CDR3 is TGTGCCAGCAGTGAGCCCGCGCGGGGCCCAAGGGGTTTCTTT.

This clone was observed once. The rearrangement joins TRBV5-5 to TRBJ1-1; D is undetermined. V dropped 4 bases and J dropped 2 bases, with 12 bases sitting between them. The CDR3 runs to 14 residues. Germline CDR1 SGHKS, CDR2 YYEKEE (reference sequence). The CDR3 is CASSAQWGNTEAFF. The CDR3 nucleotides are TGTGCCAGCAGCGCTCAATGGGGTAACACTGAAGCTTTCTTT.

This rearrangement joins TRBV5-1 to TRBJ1-2; D not resolved. V was cut by 3 bases and J by 8 bases, with 14 bases left in between. The CDR3 has 13 residues. Germline values: CDR1 SGHRS, CDR2 YFSETQ. CDR3 nucleotides: TGCGCCAGCAGCTCGTCGGCGGCGGGAGGCTACACCTTC. Translation gives CASSSSAAGGYTF.

This clone was counted only a few times. The chain is built from TRBV5-6 and TRBJ2-1; D gene uncertain. Trimming took 1 base from V and 1 from J, leaving 9 bases between them. Germline V gives CDR1 SGHDT, CDR2 YYEEEE. CDR3 length: 15 amino acids. The CDR3 here is CASSLMTDSYNEQFF. CDR3 DNA sequence: TGTGCCAGCAGCTTGATGACGGATTCCTACAATGAGCAGTTCTTC.

J is TRBJ1-3 and V is TRBV2, with 8 bases identical to TRBD1. Losses at the gene ends were 4 bases for V and 3 bases for J; bases not matched to a gene: 5. The germline CDR1 and CDR2 sequences are SNHLY and FYNNEI. The length of the CDR3 is 15 residues. The CDR3 DNA reads TGTGCCAGCAGTGCCCAGGGGGCGCATGGAAACACCATATATTTT. This gives the protein CASSAQGAHGNTIYF. Full variable domain (missing parts from reference TRBV2 and TRBJ1-3): EPEVTQTPSHQVTQMGQEVILRCVPISNHLYFYWYRQILGQKVEFLVSFYNNEISEKSEIFDDQFSVERPDGSNFTLKIRSTKLEDSAMYFCASSAQGAHGNTIYFGEGSWLTVV.

This chain links TRBV4-3 with TRBJ2-4, with TRBD2 matching 9 bases. This CDR3 has 17 amino acids. Trimming took 0 bases from V and 3 from J; bases not matched to a gene: 6. Germline V CDR1 and CDR2: LGHNA, YSLEER. CDR3 nucleotide sequence: TGCGCCAGCAGCCAAGATGAAGCGGGGGGTTACAAAAACATTCAGTACTTC. This codes for CASSQDEAGGYKNIQYF.

This chain connects TRBV5-1 to TRBJ2-3, with D perhaps matching TRBD1 (5 bases). The CDR3 consists of 18 residues. Germline lookup yields CDR1 SGHRS and CDR2 YFSETQ. The V end lost 5 bases, the J end lost 0 bases, and 22 bases lay between the germline ends. The CDR3 spells CASSWADDRPLSTDTQYF. The CDR3 nucleotides are TGCGCCAGCAGTTGGGCAGACGACAGACCTCTTAGCACAGATACGCAGTATTTT. The full variable domain, completed using reference TRBV5-1 and TRBJ2-3, is KAGVTQTPRYLIKTRGQQVTLSCSPISGHRSVSWYQQTPGQGLQFLFEYFSETQRNKGNFPGRFSGRQFSNSRSEMNVSTLELGDSALYLCASSWADDRPLSTDTQYFGPGTRLTVL.

J is TRBJ2-2 and V is TRBV5-8; 8 bases map to TRBD1. This CDR3 is built from 15 residues. Germline CDR1 and CDR2: SGHTS and YDEGEE. J gave up 1 base and V 4 bases, and 3 bases lay outside the gene matches. The CDR3 sequence is CASSRRGRNTGELFF. CDR3 DNA sequence: TGTGCCAGCAGCCGCAGGGGGCGGAACACCGGGGAGCTGTTTTTT.

The chain uses TRBV7-6 and TRBJ2-3; D possibly corresponds to TRBD1 (5 bases). Trimming shortened V by 1 base and J by 1 base, and 9 bases separated the two germline ends. CDR1 SGHVS and CDR2 FNYEAQ come from the germline V gene. The CDR3 contains 15 residues. The CDR3 DNA reads as TGTGCCAGCAGCTTAGATTGGGGCCGCACAGATACGCAGTATTTT. Translated, it gives CASSLDWGRTDTQYF. Variable domain in full (rest from reference TRBV7-6 and TRBJ2-3): GAGVSQSPRYKVTKRGQDVALRCDPISGHVSLYWYRQALGQGPEFLTYFNYEAQQDKSGLPNDRFSAERPEGSISTLTIQRTEQRDSAMYRCASSLDWGRTDTQYFGPGTRLTVL.

This chain links TRBV18 with TRBJ1-6; no clear D gene. The CDR3 is 13 residues long. Trimming removed 5 bases at V and 7 bases at J, with 9 bases between. CDR1 is KGHSH and CDR2 is LQKENI in the germline V gene. CDR3 nucleotides: TGTGCCAGCTCAGTGACGGCGAATTCACCCCTCCACTTT. This encodes CASSVTANSPLHF.

The V gene is TRBV19, the J gene TRBJ1-4; TRBD1 matches at 9 bases. Per the germline V gene, CDR1 is LNHDA and CDR2 is SQIVND (reference sequence). The CDR3 is 13 residues long. V dropped 8 bases and J dropped 5; count of bases not matched to a gene: 3. The CDR3 sequence is CASRDRANEKLFF. The CDR3 DNA reads as TGTGCCAGTCGGGACAGGGCAAATGAAAAACTGTTTTTT.